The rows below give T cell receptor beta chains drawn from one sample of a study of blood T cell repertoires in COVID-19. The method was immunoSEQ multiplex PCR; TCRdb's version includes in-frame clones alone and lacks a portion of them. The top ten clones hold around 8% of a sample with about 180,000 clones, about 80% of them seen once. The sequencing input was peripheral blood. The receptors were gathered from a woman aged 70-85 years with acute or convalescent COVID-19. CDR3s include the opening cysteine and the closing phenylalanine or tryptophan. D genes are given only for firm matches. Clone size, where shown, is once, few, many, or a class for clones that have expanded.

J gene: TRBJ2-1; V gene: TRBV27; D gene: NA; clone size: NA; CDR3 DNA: TGTGCCAGCATGTCCGAGACAAAGAACAATGAGCAGTTCTTC; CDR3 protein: CASMSETKNNEQFF
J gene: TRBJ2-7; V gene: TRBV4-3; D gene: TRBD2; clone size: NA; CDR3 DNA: TGCGCCAGCAGCCATGATAGCGGGAGTTCCTACGAGCAGTACTTC; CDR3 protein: CASSHDSGSSYEQYF
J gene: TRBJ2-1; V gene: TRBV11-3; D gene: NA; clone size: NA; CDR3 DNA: TGTGCCAGCAGCTCCCTCCTTTCGGGTGAGCAGTTCTTC; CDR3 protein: CASSSLLSGEQFF
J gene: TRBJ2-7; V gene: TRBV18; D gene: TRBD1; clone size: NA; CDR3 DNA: TGTGCCAGCTCACCAGTACAGGGGGGCTACGAGCAGTACTTC; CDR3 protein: CASSPVQGGYEQYF
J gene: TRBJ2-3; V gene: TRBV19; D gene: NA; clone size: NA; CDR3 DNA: TGTGCCAGCGTGAGTACAGATACGCAGTATTTT; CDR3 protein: CASVSTDTQYF
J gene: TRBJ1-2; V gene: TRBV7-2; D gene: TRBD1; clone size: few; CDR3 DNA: TGTGCCAGCAGCTCTTCGGGGACAGCGTATTATGGCTACACCTTC; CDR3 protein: CASSSSGTAYYGYTF
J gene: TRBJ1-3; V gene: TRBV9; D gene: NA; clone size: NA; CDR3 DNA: TGTGCCAGCAGCGTAGGGGCCGGACAATTCTCTGGAAACACCATATATTTT; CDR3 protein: CASSVGAGQFSGNTIYF
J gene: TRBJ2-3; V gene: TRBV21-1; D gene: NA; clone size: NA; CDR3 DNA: TGTGCCAGCAGCAAAGCTCGCGTTTCGTACCTCGACAGGGGGCTTACAGATACGCAGTATTTT; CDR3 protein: CASSKARVSYLDRGLTDTQYF
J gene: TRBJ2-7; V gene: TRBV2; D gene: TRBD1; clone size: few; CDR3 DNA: TGTGCCAGCAGTGAAGCGGGGACAGGGTTCAACGAGCAGTACTTC; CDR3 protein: CASSEAGTGFNEQYF
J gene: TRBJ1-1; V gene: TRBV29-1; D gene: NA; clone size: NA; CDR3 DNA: TGCAGCGTTCTGCCCCAACAGGGCATGAACACTGAAGCTTTCTTT; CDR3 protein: CSVLPQQGMNTEAFF
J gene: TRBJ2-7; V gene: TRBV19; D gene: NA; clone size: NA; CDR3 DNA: TGTGCCAGTAGTATAGGACTAACCTACGAGCAGTACTTC; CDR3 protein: CASSIGLTYEQYF
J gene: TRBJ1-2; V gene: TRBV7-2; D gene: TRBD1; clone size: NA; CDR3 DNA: TGTGCCAGCAGCACCTCCGGGACAGCTAACTATGGCTACACCTTC; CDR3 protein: CASSTSGTANYGYTF
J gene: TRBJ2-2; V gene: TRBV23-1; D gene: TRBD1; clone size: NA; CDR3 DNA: TGCGCCAGCAGTCAATCTGGGCTGGACAGGGGGCAGAACACCGGGGAGCTGTTTTTT; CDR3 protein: CASSQSGLDRGQNTGELFF
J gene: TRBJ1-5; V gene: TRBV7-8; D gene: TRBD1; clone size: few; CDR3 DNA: TGTGCCAGCAGCCCCGGACAGGGCGCGGGGTTTAGCAATCAGCCCCAGCATTTT; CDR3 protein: CASSPGQGAGFSNQPQHF
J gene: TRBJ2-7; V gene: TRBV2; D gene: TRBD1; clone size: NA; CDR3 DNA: TGTGCCAGCAGAAAAACCGGGACAGGGCTTTACGAGCAGTACTTC; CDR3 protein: CASRKTGTGLYEQYF
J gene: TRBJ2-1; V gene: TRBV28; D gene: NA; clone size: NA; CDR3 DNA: TGTGCCAGCGCTAGGGGGGGCTCCTACAATGAGCAGTTCTTC; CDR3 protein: CASARGGSYNEQFF
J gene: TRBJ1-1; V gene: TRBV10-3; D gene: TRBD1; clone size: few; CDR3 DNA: TGTGCCAGCGCTCCGGGACAGACCTTGCTCACTGAAGCTTTCTTT; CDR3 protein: CASAPGQTLLTEAFF
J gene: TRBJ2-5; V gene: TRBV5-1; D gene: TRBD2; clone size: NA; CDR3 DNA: TGCGCCAGCAGCTTGGCCCAGGCTAGCGGCCAAGAGACCCAGTACTTC; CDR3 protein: CASSLAQASGQETQYF
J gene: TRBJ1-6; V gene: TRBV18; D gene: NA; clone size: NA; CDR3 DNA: TGTGCCAGCTCACTCAGGGATTCACCCCTCCACTTT; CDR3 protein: CASSLRDSPLHF
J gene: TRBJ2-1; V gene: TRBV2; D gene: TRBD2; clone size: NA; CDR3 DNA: TGTGCCAGCAGCGACATGACTAGCGGGAGGGGAGAGCAGTTCTTC; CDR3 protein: CASSDMTSGRGEQFF
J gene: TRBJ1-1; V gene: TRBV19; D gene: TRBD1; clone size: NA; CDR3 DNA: TGTGCCAGTAGTATTAGGATGGGCCAGGGGGACACTGAAGCTTTCTTT; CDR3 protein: CASSIRMGQGDTEAFF
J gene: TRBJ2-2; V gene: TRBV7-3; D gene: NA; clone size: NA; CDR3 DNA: TGTGCCAGCAGCTTACAGGGGGGGAACACCGGGGAGCTGTTTTTT; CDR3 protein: CASSLQGGNTGELFF
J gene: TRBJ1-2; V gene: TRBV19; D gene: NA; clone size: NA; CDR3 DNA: TGTGCCAGTAGTCCCGGGAGGGACGATGGCTACACCTTC; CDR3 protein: CASSPGRDDGYTF
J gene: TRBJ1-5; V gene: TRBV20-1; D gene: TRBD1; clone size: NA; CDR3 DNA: TGCAGTGCTAGTAAGGGGGCCACTCAGCCCCAGCATTTT; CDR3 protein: CSASKGATQPQHF
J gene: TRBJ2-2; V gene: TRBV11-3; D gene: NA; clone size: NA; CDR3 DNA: TGTGCCAGCAGCCTTTCGACTACTGGGGAGCTGTTTTTT; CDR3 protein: CASSLSTTGELFF
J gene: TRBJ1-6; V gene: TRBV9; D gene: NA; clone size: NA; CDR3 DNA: TGTGCCAGCAGCCCTCGAGAGGTGGCCTATAATTCACCCCTCCACTTT; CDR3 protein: CASSPREVAYNSPLHF
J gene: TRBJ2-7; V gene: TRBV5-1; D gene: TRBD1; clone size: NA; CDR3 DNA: TGCGCCAGCAGCACTGGGTCGACAGGGGGCGGCTGGGTGCAGTACTTC; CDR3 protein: CASSTGSTGGGWVQYF
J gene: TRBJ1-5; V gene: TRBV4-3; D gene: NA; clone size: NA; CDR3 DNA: TGCGCCAGCAGCCAAGATCCACCTAGACGAAATCAGCCCCAGCATTTT; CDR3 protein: CASSQDPPRRNQPQHF
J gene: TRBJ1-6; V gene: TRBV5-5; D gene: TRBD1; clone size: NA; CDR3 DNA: TGTGCCAGCAGCTTGCGCCAGGGGGCCTATAATTCACCCCTCCACTTT; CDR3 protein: CASSLRQGAYNSPLHF
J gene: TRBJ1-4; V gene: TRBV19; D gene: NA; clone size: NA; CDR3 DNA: TGTGCCTCCGAAGGGGGAGTAGGGGAAAAACTGTTTTTT; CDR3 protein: CASEGGVGEKLFF
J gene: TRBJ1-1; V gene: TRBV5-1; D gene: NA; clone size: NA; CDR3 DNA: TGCGCCAGCAGCTTGTCCAGGGGAAGTACTGAAGCTTTCTTT; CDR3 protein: CASSLSRGSTEAFF